Each of the 5 T cell receptor beta chains below was sequenced from the same sample in a study of identical twins listed by TCRdb under 2016. The library was built by means of 5' RACE. Instrument on record: Illumina HiSeq 2000. The public reads were run again by TCRdb, first through fastp at Q25 and then through MiXCR, and only productive beta chains were kept. Rows are combined by CDR3 protein, so each entry shows the most common genes and DNA. For this sample there are around 670,000 distinct CDR3 sequences; around 6.1% appear just once. The top ten clonotypes cover 1.5% to 2% of the sample. The specimen was naive T cells sorted from blood. In light of the paper, this sample's cell subset or site label describes: cells isolated with a human naive T-cell isolation kit. These receptors originate from a man younger than 35 in good health.

This clonotype came up many times. The chain employs TRBV27 and TRBJ1-3; D not resolved. Germline loops: CDR1 MNHEY, CDR2 SMNVEV (reference sequence). The CDR3 loop spans 9 amino acids. The V gene lost 8 bases and the J gene lost 9 bases, with 5 bases spanning the gap. Here the CDR3 reads CASRGTIYF. The CDR3 nucleotides read TGTGCCAGCCGAGGCACCATATATTTT.

This clonotype showed up many times. The V call is TRBV6-5, the J call TRBJ2-7; D is uncertain. Germline V gene lookup returns CDR1 MNHEY and CDR2 SVGAGI. Trimming shortened V by 5 bases and J by 5 bases, and 19 bases separated the two germline ends. The CDR3 covers 15 residues. CDR3 in DNA: TGTGCCAGCAGTAACCGAACCAGGTCCCATAACGAGCAGTACTTC. Translation: CASSNRTRSHNEQYF.

CDR3 coding DNA: TGTGCCAGCGCCACAGATTCTAGCAATCAGCCCCAGCATTTT. Protein sequence: CASATDSSNQPQHF. The V and J genes are TRBV7-2 and TRBJ1-5; D remains ambiguous. V was trimmed by 8 bases and J by 0 bases, leaving 11 bases between them. Per germline, CDR1 SGHTA and CDR2 FQGNSA. This CDR3 is 14 amino acids long. Full variable domain (missing parts from reference TRBV7-2 and TRBJ1-5): GAGVSQSPSNKVTEKGKDVELRCDPISGHTALYWYRQSLGQGLEFLIYFQGNSAPDKSGLPSDRFSAERTGGSVSTLTIQRTQQEDSAVYLCASATDSSNQPQHFGDGTRLSIL.

This clonotype was detected many times. This sequence joins TRBV28 and TRBJ2-3, with TRBD1 as a possible D gene (5 bases). This CDR3 spans 18 amino acids. Trimming shortened V by 4 bases and J by 6 bases, and 26 bases separated the two germline ends. Germline V gene data show CDR1 as MDHEN and CDR2 as SYDVKM. The CDR3 region is CASSSSPDKLHDGDTQYF. The CDR3 DNA follows: TGTGCCAGCAGTTCCTCACCGGACAAGCTCCATGACGGGGATACGCAGTATTTT.

The chain recombines TRBV6-1 with TRBJ1-2, with TRBD1 as a possible D gene (5 bases). V was trimmed by 5 bases and J by 6 bases, leaving 22 bases between them. This CDR3 comprises 16 residues. Germline V gene data show CDR1 as MNHNS and CDR2 as SASEGT. The CDR3 is CASSPLGDPGGDGYTF. The CDR3 DNA reads as TGTGCCAGCAGTCCACTGGGGGACCCGGGCGGGGATGGCTACACCTTC.